These 16 T cell receptor beta chains originate from one sample sequenced in a study of cytomegalovirus exposure and HLA in healthy donors. Data came from immunoSEQ multiplex PCR; TCRdb stores just in-frame clones and leaves some out. This sample has 100,000 to 150,000 clones, with roughly nine tenths found just once. The source material was PBMCs. These receptors originate from a young woman in good health and CMV-seronegative.

The rearrangement joins TRBV29-1 to TRBJ2-5; D is perhaps TRBD2 (5 bases). Looked up from germline, CDR1 is SQVTM and CDR2 is ANQGSEA. This CDR3 is built from 13 residues. V lost 3 bases, J lost 1 base, and 9 bases lay in between. CDR3 region: CSVEDFVQETQYF. CDR3 coding DNA: TGCAGCGTTGAGGACTTCGTCCAAGAGACCCAGTACTTC.

The V and J genes are TRBV27 and TRBJ2-2, with TRBD2 as a possible D gene (5 bases). Germline loops: CDR1 MNHEY, CDR2 SMNVEV (reference sequence). The V and J ends lost 3 bases and 4 bases respectively, with 12 bases between them. The CDR3 covers 15 residues. CDR3 in DNA: TGTGCCAGCAGTTTCCTTCATCTAGCCACCGGGGAGCTGTTTTTT. Amino acid sequence: CASSFLHLATGELFF.

The chain combines TRBV6-5 with TRBJ1-5; 7 nucleotides line up with TRBD1. The CDR3 has 16 residues. V shed 4 bases, J shed 4 bases, and the junction held 10 bases outside the gene matches. From germline, CDR1 is MNHEY and CDR2 SVGAGI. In nucleotides, the CDR3 is TGTGCCAGCAGTTTTTCCTTCACAGGGGCGAATCAGCCCCAGCATTTT. It is translated as CASSFSFTGANQPQHF.

J is TRBJ1-2 and V is TRBV10-1; perhaps TRBD1 as D (5 bases). With 10 bases removed from V and 6 bases from J, the gap between germline ends came to 15 bases. Germline V lookup: CDR1 WNHNN, CDR2 SYGVQD (reference sequence). CDR3 length: 12 amino acids. The CDR3 coding sequence is TGCGCCAACGGTCAGGGTTTCGATGGCTACACCTTC. Translating it yields CANGQGFDGYTF.

This clone was recorded only once. The chain has TRBV2 and TRBJ2-1; perhaps TRBD2 as D (7 bases). Germline CDR1 SNHLY, CDR2 FYNNEI. V was clipped by 6 bases and J by 4 bases, with 16 bases between them. The CDR3 loop spans 15 amino acids. CDR3 region: CASRMYREGYNEQFF. DNA of the CDR3: TGTGCCAGCAGAATGTACAGGGAGGGTTACAATGAGCAGTTCTTC. Using reference TRBV2 and TRBJ2-1 for the parts outside the CDR3, the full variable domain is EPEVTQTPSHQVTQMGQEVILRCVPISNHLYFYWYRQILGQKVEFLVSFYNNEISEKSEIFDDQFSVERPDGSNFTLKIRSTKLEDSAMYFCASRMYREGYNEQFFGPGTRLTVL.

The chain is built from TRBV4-1 and TRBJ2-7; the D gene is possibly TRBD1 (5 bases). V gave up 5 bases and J gave up 3 bases, with 20 bases separating them. The CDR3 loop spans 16 amino acids. CDR1 and CDR2 (germline): MGHRA, YSYEKL. CDR3 region: CASSYGHGRYDYEQYF. DNA for the CDR3: TGCGCCAGCAGCTACGGACACGGCCGTTATGACTACGAGCAGTACTTC.

The V and J genes are TRBV29-1 and TRBJ2-3, with 7 bases lining up with TRBD1. The CDR3 spans 15 residues. Germline V gene lookup returns CDR1 SQVTM and CDR2 ANQGSEA. The V gene end was trimmed by 6 bases and the J gene end by 4 bases; junction bases not matched to a gene: 13. CDR3 nucleotides: TGCAGCGTCCTCGGGACAGTTTCGGATCCAGATACGCAGTATTTT. This gives the protein CSVLGTVSDPDTQYF.

The CDR3 reads CASSAYGATF. The CDR3 DNA follows: TGTGCCAGCAGCGCTTATGGGGCCACCTTC. This chain joins TRBV7-2 and TRBJ1-2, with TRBD1 as a possible D gene (5 bases). Between the trimmed V and J ends, which lost 5 bases and 13 bases, there was a span of 11 bases. Germline CDR1 SGHTA, CDR2 FQGNSA. The CDR3 extends over 10 amino acids.

This clone came up once. The chain recombines TRBV2 with TRBJ1-5; D is perhaps TRBD1 (5 bases). The germline gives CDR1 SNHLY, CDR2 FYNNEI. V shed 4 bases and J shed 4 bases, with 8 bases lying between them. This CDR3 is built from 13 residues. The CDR3 is CASSVTGNQPQHF. As DNA, the CDR3 is TGTGCCAGCAGTGTAACAGGTAATCAGCCCCAGCATTTT.

J is TRBJ2-7 and V is TRBV5-6, with 10 bases lining up with TRBD2. The CDR3 runs 14 residues. The V gene end was trimmed by 4 bases and the J gene end by 3 bases; junction bases not matched to a gene: 4. Germline values: CDR1 SGHDT, CDR2 YYEEEE. The CDR3 coding sequence is TGTGCCAGCAGCGCTAGCGGGGGCATCTACGAGCAGTACTTC. Translating gives CASSASGGIYEQYF. Variable domain in full (rest from reference TRBV5-6 and TRBJ2-7): DAGVTQSPTHLIKTRGQQVTLRCSPKSGHDTVSWYQQALGQGPQFIFQYYEEEERQRGNFPDRFSGHQFPNYSSELNVNALLLGDSALYLCASSASGGIYEQYFGPGTRLTVT.

The rearrangement uses TRBV4-1 and TRBJ2-3; weak D call: TRBD2 (6 bases). The CDR3 spans 18 residues. From germline, CDR1 is MGHRA and CDR2 YSYEKL. With 2 bases removed from V and 5 bases from J, the gap between germline ends came to 23 bases. Here the CDR3 reads CASSQNGQAGLLRDTQYF. The CDR3 DNA is TGCGCCAGCAGCCAAAATGGGCAGGCGGGATTACTTCGAGATACGCAGTATTTT.

This chain connects TRBV7-9 to TRBJ1-1, with D tentatively TRBD1 (5 bases). The length of the CDR3 is 17 residues. CDR1 SEHNR and CDR2 FQNEAQ come from the germline V gene (reference sequence). V lost 4 bases and J 0 bases, leaving 18 bases between the germline ends. Here the CDR3 DNA reads TGTGCCAGCAGCTCCCAACCGACAGACCCAATGAACACTGAAGCTTTCTTT. It codes for CASSSQPTDPMNTEAFF.

The J gene is TRBJ2-7, the V gene TRBV5-5; 8 nucleotides line up with TRBD1. The CDR3 is made up of 18 amino acids. V shed 0 bases and J 4 bases; nucleotides not matched to a gene: 15. Per germline, CDR1 SGHKS and CDR2 YYEKEE (reference sequence). In nucleotides, the CDR3 is TGTGCCAGCAGCTTGGGGGGGAGACAGGGGCCCCTGATGTACGAGCAGTACTTC. Translated: CASSLGGRQGPLMYEQYF.

The rearrangement uses TRBV29-1 and TRBJ2-7, with TRBD2 matching 8 bases. Germline V lookup: CDR1 SQVTM, CDR2 ANQGSEA. This CDR3 is 17 amino acids long. The ends lost 4 bases at V and 0 bases at J; junction bases unmatched: 14. The CDR3 DNA is TGCAGCGTTGTTTCTTGGCGGGGGGCGTCTTTCTCCTACGAGCAGTACTTC. Translating gives CSVVSWRGASFSYEQYF.

The genes are TRBV6-1 and TRBJ1-1; 7 nucleotides align to TRBD1. Germline assignment: CDR1 MNHNS and CDR2 SASEGT. The CDR3 contains 14 residues. The V and J ends lost 5 bases and 4 bases, in that order; junction bases with no gene match: 7. CDR3 amino acids: CASSSTGMGTEAFF. Written as DNA, the CDR3 is TGTGCCAGCAGTTCGACAGGGATGGGCACTGAAGCTTTCTTT.

V gene TRBV5-4 combines with J gene TRBJ2-5, with a possible D match to TRBD1 (5 bases). Germline V lookup: CDR1 SGHNT, CDR2 YYREEE (reference sequence). CDR3 length equals 13 residues. The germline V and J ends were trimmed by 2 bases and 9 bases, with 14 bases remaining between them. The CDR3 sequence: CASSFSGHWAQYF. For the CDR3, the DNA is TGTGCCAGCAGCTTTTCCGGACACTGGGCCCAGTACTTC.